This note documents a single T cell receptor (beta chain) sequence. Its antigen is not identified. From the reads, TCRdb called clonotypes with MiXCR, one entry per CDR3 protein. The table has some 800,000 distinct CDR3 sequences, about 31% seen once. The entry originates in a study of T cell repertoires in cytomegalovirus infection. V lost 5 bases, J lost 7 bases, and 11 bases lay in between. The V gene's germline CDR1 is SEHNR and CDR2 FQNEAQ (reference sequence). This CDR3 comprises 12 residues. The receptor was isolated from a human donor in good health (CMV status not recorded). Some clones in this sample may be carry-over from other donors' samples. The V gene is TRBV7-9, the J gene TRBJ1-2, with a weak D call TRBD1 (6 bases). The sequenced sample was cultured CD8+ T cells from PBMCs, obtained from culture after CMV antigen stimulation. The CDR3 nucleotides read TGTGCCAGCAGCCCCCAGGGGCTTGGCTACACCTTC. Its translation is CASSPQGLGYTF. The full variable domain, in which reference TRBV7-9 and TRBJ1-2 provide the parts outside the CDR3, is DTGVSQNPRHKITKRGQNVTFRCDPISEHNRLYWYRQTLGQGPEFLTYFQNEAQLEKSRLLSDRFSAERPKGSFSTLEIQRTEQGDSAMYLCASSPQGLGYTFGSGTRLTVV.